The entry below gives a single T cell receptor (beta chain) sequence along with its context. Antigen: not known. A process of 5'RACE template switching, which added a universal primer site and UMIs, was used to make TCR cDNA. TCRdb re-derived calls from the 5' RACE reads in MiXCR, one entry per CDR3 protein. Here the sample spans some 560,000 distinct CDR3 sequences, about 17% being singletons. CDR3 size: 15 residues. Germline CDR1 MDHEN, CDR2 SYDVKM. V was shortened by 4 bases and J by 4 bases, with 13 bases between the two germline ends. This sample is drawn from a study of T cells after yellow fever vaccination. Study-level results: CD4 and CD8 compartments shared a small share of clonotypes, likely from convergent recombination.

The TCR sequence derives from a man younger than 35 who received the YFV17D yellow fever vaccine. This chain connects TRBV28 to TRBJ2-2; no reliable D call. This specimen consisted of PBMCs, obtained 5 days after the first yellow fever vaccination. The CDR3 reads CASSSVGKTTGELFF. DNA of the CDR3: TGTGCCAGCAGTTCGGTGGGAAAGACCACCGGGGAGCTGTTTTTT.